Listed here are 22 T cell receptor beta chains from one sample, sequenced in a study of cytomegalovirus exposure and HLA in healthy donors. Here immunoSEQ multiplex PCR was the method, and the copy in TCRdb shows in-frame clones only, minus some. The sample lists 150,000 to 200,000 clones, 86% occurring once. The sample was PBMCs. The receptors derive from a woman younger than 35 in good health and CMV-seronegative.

CDR3 sequence (DNA): TGCAGCGCGACACCGGACAGTCTCTCCTACAATGAGCAGTTCTTC. Translated: CSATPDSLSYNEQFF. The chain has TRBV29-1 and TRBJ2-1; D perhaps matches TRBD1 (6 bases). In germline, CDR1 is SQVTM, CDR2 ANQGSEA. V was shortened by 7 bases and J by 0 bases, with 16 bases between the two germline ends. This CDR3 has 15 residues.

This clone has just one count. CDR3 loop: CAWSVQAGLTDTQYF. DNA of the CDR3: TGTGCCTGGAGTGTACAAGCGGGCCTCACAGATACGCAGTATTTT. The rearrangement uses TRBV30 and TRBJ2-3; D possibly corresponds to TRBD2 (6 bases). Deletions cut 0 bases from V and 2 bases from J, with 12 bases between. There are 15 residues in the CDR3. Germline V gives CDR1 GTSNPN, CDR2 SVGIG (reference sequence).

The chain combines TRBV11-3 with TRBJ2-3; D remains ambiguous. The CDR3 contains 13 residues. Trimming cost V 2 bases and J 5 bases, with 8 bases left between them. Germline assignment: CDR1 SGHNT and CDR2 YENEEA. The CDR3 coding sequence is TGTGCCAGCAGCTTAAGACGCGGAGATACGCAGTATTTT. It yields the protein CASSLRRGDTQYF.

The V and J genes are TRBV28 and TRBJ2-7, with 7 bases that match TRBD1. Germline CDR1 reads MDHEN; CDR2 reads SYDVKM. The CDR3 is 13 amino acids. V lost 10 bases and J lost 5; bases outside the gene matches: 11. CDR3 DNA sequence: TGTGCCACCGTACTAAGGGGGCTCGACGAGCAGTACTTC. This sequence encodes CATVLRGLDEQYF.

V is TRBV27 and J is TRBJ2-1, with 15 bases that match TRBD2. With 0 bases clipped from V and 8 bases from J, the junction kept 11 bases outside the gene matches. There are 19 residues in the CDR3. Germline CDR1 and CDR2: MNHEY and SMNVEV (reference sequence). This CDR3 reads CASSLSPRTSGRDRDEQFF. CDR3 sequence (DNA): TGTGCCAGCAGTTTATCCCCCAGGACTAGCGGGAGGGACCGGGATGAGCAGTTCTTC.

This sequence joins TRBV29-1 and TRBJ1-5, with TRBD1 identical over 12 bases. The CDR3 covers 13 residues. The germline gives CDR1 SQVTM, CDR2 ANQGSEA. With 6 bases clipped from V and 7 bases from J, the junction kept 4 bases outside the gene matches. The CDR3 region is CSVAGTGGQPQHF. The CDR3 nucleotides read TGCAGCGTCGCCGGGACAGGGGGCCAGCCCCAGCATTTT.

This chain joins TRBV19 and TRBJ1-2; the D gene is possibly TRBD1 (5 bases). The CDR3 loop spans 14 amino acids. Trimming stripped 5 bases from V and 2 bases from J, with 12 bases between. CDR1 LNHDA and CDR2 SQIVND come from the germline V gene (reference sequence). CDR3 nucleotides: TGTGCCAGTAGTTTGACAGCTAAGAACTATGGCTACACCTTC. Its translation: CASSLTAKNYGYTF.

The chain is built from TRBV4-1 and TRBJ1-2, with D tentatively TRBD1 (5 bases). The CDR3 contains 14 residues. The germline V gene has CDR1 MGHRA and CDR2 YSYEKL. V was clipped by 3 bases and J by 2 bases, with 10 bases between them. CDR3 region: CASSHLTENYGYTF. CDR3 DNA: TGCGCCAGCAGCCACCTGACAGAGAACTATGGCTACACCTTC.

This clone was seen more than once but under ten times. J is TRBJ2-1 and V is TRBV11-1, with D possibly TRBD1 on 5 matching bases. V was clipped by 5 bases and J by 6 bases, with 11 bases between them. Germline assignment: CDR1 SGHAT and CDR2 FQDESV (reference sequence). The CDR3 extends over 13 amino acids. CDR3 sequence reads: CASSLTGLNEQFF. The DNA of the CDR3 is TGTGCCAGCAGCCTAACAGGTCTCAATGAGCAGTTCTTC.

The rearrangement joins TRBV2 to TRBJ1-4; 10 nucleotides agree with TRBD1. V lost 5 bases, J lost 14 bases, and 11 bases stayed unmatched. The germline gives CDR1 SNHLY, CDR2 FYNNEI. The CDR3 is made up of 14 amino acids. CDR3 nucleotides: TGTGCCAGCAGTCTGGGACAGGGGATGGGATGGCTGTTTTTT. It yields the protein CASSLGQGMGWLFF.

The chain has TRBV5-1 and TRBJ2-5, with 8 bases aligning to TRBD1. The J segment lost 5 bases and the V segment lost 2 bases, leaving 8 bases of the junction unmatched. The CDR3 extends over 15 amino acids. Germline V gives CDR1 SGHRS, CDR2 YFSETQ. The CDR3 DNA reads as TGCGCCAGCAGCTTCACCCAGGGGGCTCGGGAGACCCAGTACTTC. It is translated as CASSFTQGARETQYF.

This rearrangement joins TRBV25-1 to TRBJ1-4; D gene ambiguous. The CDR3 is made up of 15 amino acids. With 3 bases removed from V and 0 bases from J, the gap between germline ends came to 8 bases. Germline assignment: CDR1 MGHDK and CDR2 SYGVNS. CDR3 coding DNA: TGTGCCAGCAGTGACCCTAATCCAACTAATGAAAAACTGTTTTTT. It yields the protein CASSDPNPTNEKLFF. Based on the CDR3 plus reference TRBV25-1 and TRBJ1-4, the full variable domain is EADIYQTPRYLVIGTGKKITLECSQTMGHDKMYWYQQDPGMELHLIHYSYGVNSTEKGDLSSESTVSRIRTEHFPLTLESARPSHTSQYLCASSDPNPTNEKLFFGSGTQLSVL.

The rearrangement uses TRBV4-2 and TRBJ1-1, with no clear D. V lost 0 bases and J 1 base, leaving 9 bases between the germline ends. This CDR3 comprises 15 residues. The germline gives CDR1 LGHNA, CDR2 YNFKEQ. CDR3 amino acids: CASSQDPPWNTEAFF. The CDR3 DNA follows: TGTGCCAGCAGCCAAGACCCCCCATGGAACACTGAAGCTTTCTTT.

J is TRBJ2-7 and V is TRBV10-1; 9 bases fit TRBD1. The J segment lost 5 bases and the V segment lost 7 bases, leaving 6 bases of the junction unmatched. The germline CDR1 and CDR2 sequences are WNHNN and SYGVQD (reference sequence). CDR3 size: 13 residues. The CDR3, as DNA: TGCGCCAGCAAGGGACAGGGTAGTCACGAGCAGTACTTC. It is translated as CASKGQGSHEQYF.

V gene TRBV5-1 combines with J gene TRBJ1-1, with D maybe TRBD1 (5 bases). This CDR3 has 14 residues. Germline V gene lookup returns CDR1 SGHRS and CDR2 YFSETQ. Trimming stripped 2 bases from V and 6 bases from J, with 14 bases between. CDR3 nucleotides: TGCGCCAGCAGCTTTAGCAGGGAAGGAGCTGAAGCTTTCTTT. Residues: CASSFSREGAEAFF.

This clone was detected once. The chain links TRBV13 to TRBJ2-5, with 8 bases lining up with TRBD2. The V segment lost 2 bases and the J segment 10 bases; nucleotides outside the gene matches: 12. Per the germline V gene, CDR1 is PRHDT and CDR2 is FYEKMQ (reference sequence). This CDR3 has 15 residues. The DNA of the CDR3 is TGTGCCAGCAGCTTAACGGGGGGGCCCGGGGGTGTCCAGTACTTC. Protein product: CASSLTGGPGGVQYF. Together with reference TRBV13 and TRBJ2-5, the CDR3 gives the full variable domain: AAGVIQSPRHLIKEKRETATLKCYPIPRHDTVYWYQQGPGQDPQFLISFYEKMQSDKGSIPDRFSAQQFSDYHSELNMSSLELGDSALYFCASSLTGGPGGVQYFGPGTRLLVL.

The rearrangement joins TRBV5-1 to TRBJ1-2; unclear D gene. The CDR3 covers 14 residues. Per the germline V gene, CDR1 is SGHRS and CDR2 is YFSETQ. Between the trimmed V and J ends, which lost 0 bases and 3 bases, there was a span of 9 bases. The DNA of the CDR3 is TGCGCCAGCAGCTTGGAAGCAGGCGACTATGGCTACACCTTC. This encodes CASSLEAGDYGYTF. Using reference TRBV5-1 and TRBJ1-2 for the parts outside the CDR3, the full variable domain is KAGVTQTPRYLIKTRGQQVTLSCSPISGHRSVSWYQQTPGQGLQFLFEYFSETQRNKGNFPGRFSGRQFSNSRSEMNVSTLELGDSALYLCASSLEAGDYGYTFGSGTRLTVV.

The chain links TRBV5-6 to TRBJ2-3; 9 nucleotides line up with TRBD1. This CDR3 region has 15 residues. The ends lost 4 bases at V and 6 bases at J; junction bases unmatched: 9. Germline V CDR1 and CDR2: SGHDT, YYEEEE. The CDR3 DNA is TGTGCCAGCAGCCCTAAACAGGGGGCACCGGATACGCAGTATTTT. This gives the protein CASSPKQGAPDTQYF.

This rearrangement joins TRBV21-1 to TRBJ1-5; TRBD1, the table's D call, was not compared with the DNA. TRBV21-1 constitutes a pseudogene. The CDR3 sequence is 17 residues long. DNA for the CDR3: TGTGCCAGCAGCGAAGTTCAGGGGCAATCAAGCAATCAGCCCCAGCATTTT. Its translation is CASSEVQGQSSNQPQHF.

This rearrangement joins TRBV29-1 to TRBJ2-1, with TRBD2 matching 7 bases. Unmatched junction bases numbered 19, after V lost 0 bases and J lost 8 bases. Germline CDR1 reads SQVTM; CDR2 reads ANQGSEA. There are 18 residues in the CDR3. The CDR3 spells CSVEDRGVPGGSMDEQFF. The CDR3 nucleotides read TGCAGCGTTGAAGATCGAGGGGTTCCGGGCGGGAGTATGGATGAGCAGTTCTTC.

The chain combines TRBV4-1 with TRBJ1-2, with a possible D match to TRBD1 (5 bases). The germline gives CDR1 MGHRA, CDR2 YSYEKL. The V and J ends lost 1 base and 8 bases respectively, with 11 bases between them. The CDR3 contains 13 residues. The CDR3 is CASSQVEEGGYTF. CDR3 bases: TGCGCCAGCAGCCAAGTGGAGGAGGGGGGCTACACCTTC.

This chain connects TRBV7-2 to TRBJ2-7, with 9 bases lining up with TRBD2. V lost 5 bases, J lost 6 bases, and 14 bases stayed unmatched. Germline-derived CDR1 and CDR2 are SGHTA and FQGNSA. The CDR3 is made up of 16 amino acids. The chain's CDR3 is CASSRGGTSLAGEQYF. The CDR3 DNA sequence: TGTGCCAGCAGCCGAGGTGGGACTAGCTTAGCGGGCGAGCAGTACTTC.